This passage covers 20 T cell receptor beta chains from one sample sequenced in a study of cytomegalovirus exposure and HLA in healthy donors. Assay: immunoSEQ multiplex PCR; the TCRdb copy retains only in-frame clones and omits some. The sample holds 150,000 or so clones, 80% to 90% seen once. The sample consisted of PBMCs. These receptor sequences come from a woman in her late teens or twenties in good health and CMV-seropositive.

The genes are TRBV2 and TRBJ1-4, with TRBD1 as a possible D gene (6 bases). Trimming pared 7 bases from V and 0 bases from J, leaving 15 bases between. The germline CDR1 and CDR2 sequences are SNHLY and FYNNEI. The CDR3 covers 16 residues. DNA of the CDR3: TGTGCCAGCACCCGGGGGGCGGGTTCAACTAATGAAAAACTGTTTTTT. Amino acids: CASTRGAGSTNEKLFF.

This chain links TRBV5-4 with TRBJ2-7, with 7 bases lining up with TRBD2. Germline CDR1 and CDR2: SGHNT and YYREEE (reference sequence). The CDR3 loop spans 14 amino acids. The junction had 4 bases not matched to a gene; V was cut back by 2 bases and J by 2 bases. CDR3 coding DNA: TGTGCCAGCAGCTTTCAGGGACTAACCTACGAGCAGTACTTC. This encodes CASSFQGLTYEQYF.

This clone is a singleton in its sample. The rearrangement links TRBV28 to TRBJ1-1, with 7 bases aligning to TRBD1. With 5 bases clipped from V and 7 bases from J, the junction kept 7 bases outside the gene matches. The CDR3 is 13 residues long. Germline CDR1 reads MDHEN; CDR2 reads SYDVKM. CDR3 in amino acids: CASSPGTASEAFF. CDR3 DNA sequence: TGTGCCAGCAGTCCCGGGACAGCAAGTGAAGCTTTCTTT. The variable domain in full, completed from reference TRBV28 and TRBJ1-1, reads DVKVTQSSRYLVKRTGEKVFLECVQDMDHENMFWYRQDPGLGLRLIYFSYDVKMKEKGDIPEGYSVSREKKERFSLILESASTNQTSMYLCASSPGTASEAFFGQGTRLTVV.

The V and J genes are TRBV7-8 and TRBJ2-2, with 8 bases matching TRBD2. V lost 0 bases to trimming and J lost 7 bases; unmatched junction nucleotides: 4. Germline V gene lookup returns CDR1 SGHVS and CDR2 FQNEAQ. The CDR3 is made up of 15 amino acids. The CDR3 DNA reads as TGTGCCAGCAGCTTAGCCGGGGGGGCGATCGGGGAGCTGTTTTTT. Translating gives CASSLAGGAIGELFF.

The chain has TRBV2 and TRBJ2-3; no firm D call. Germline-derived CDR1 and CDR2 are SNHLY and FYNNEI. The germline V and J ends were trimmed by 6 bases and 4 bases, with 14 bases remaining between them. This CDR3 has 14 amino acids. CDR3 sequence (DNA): TGTGCCAGCAGGGCCCGGGTTGGAGCAGATACGCAGTATTTT. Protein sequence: CASRARVGADTQYF.

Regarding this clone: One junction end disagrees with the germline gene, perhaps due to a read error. CDR3 nucleotide sequence: TGTGCCAGCCGTGACAGACTTCAAGCTTTCTTT. Translating gives CASRDRLQAFF. The J gene is TRBJ1-1, the V gene TRBV6-1, with a tentative D call TRBD1 (5 bases). The CDR3 runs 11 residues. The germline V gene encodes CDR1 MNHNS and CDR2 SASEGT.

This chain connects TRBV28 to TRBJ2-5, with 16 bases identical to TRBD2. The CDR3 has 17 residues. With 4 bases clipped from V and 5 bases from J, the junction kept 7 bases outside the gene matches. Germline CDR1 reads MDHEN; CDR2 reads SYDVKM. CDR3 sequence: CASSSPGLAGGWETQYF. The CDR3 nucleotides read TGTGCCAGCAGTTCCCCGGGACTAGCGGGGGGGTGGGAGACCCAGTACTTC.

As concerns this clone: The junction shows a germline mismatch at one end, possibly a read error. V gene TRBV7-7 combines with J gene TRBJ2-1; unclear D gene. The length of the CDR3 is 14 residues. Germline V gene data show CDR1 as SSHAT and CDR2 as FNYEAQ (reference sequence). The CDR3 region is CASSLAAGNNEQFF. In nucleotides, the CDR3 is TGTGCTAGCAGCTTAGCCGCAGGAAACAATGAGCAGTTCTTC.

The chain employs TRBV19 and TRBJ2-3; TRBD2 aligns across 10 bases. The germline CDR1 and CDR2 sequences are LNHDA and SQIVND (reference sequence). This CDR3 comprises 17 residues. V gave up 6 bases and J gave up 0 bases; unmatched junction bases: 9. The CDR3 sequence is CASSRSGGAMSTDTQYF. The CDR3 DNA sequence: TGTGCCAGTAGCCGAAGCGGGGGGGCGATGAGCACAGATACGCAGTATTTT.

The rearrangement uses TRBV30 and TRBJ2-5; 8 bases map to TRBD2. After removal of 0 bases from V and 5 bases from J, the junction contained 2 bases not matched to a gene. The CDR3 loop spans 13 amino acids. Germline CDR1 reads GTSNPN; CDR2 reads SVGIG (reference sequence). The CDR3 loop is CAWSVRGGETQYF. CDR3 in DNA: TGTGCCTGGAGTGTACGGGGGGGGGAGACCCAGTACTTC.

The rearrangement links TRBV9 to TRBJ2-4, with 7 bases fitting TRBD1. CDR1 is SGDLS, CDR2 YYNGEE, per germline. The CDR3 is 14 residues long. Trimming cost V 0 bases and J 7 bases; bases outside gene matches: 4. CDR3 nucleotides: TGTGCCAGCAGCGTAGAGGGGGCTGATAACATTCAGTACTTC. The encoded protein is CASSVEGADNIQYF.

This CDR3 reads CASRLGEGERQYF. The CDR3 nucleotides read TGTGCCAGCAGGTTGGGGGAGGGGGAACGGCAGTACTTC. V is TRBV7-9 and J is TRBJ2-7, with a possible D match to TRBD2 (7 bases). The CDR3 has 13 residues. CDR1 SEHNR and CDR2 FQNEAQ come from the germline V gene (reference sequence). The ends were cut back, 6 bases at V and 9 bases at J, with 18 bases in the middle. The full variable domain, rest sourced from reference TRBV7-9 and TRBJ2-7, is DTGVSQNPRHKITKRGQNVTFRCDPISEHNRLYWYRQTLGQGPEFLTYFQNEAQLEKSRLLSDRFSAERPKGSFSTLEIQRTEQGDSAMYLCASRLGEGERQYFGPGTRLTVT.

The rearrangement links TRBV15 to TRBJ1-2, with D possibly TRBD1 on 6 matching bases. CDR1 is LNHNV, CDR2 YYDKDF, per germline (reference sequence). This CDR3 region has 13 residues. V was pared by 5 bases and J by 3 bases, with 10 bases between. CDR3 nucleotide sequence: TGTGCCACCAGCCCAGGGGCGCACTATGGCTACACCTTC. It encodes CATSPGAHYGYTF.

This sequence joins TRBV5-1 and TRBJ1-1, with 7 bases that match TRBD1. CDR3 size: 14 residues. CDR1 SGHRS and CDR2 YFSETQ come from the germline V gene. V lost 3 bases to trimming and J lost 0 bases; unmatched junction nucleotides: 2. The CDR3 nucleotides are TGCGCCAGCAGCTGGGACAGTCTGAACACTGAAGCTTTCTTT. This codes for CASSWDSLNTEAFF.

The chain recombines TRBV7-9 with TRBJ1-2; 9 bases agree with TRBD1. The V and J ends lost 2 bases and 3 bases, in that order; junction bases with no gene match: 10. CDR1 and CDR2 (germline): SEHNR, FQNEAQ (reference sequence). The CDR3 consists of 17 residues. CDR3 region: CASSLLTGGTEDYGYTF. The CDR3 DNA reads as TGTGCCAGCAGCTTACTGACAGGGGGGACGGAGGACTATGGCTACACCTTC.

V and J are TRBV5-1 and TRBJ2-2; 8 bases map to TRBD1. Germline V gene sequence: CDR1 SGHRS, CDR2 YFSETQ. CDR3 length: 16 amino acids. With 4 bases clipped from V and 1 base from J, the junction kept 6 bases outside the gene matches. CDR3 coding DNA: TGCGCCAGCAGCACCCGACAGGGGAAGAACACCGGGGAGCTGTTTTTT. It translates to CASSTRQGKNTGELFF.

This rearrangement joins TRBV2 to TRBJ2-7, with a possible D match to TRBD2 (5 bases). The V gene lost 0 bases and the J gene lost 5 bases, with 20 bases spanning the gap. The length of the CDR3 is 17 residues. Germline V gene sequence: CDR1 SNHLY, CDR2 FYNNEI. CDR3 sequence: CASSEAWEIGPPHEQYF. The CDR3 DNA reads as TGTGCCAGCAGTGAAGCATGGGAGATTGGTCCGCCCCACGAGCAGTACTTC.

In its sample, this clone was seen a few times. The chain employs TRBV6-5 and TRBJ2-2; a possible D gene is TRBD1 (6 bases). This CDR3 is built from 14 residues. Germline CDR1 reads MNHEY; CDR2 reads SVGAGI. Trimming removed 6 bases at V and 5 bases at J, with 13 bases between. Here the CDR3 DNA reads TGTGCCAGCAGCCTAACCGACAGGACCGGGGAGCTGTTTTTT. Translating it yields CASSLTDRTGELFF.

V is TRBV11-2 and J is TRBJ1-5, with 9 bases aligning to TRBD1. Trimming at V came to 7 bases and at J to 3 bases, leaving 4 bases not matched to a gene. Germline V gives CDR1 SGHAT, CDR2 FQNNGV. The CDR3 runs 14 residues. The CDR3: CASIRTGANQPQHF. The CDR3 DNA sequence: TGTGCCAGCATCAGGACAGGGGCCAATCAGCCCCAGCATTTT.

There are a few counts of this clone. Here the CDR3 DNA reads TGTGCCAGTAGTATAGGTCGGACTTACTCAATCGAGCAGTACTTC. Its protein is CASSIGRTYSIEQYF. This sequence joins TRBV19 and TRBJ2-7; D may be TRBD2 (5 bases). The V and J ends lost 1 base and 6 bases respectively, with 16 bases between them. Germline CDR1 reads LNHDA; CDR2 reads SQIVND (reference sequence). This CDR3 has 15 amino acids.